These T cell receptor beta chains were read from a single sample in a study of cytomegalovirus exposure and HLA in healthy donors. The table came from immunoSEQ multiplex PCR; TCRdb's copy has only in-frame clones and leaves some out. Of some 150,000 clones listed, 70% to 90% are singletons. Material: PBMCs. Every receptor here comes from a woman in her 30s in good health and CMV-seropositive. CDR3s leave out the opening cysteine and the closing phenylalanine or tryptophan. Fields, in order: V gene, clone size, J gene, CDR3 protein. The listing skips clone size in some rows; elsewhere it reads once, few, many or a size class.

V gene: TRBV30; clone size: few; J gene: TRBJ1-5; CDR3 protein: ASGGGPSQPQH
V gene: TRBV18; clone size: -; J gene: TRBJ2-7; CDR3 protein: ASSFGSTGSSEQY
V gene: TRBV7-9; clone size: -; J gene: TRBJ1-1; CDR3 protein: ASSRDQGNTEAF
V gene: TRBV4-3; clone size: once; J gene: TRBJ2-7; CDR3 protein: ASSQEEVFDRAYEQY
V gene: TRBV5-6; clone size: once; J gene: TRBJ2-3; CDR3 protein: ASSSGTVGTDTQY
V gene: TRBV6-6; clone size: -; J gene: TRBJ2-1; CDR3 protein: ASSSLAGVYNEQF
V gene: TRBV27; clone size: few; J gene: TRBJ2-2; CDR3 protein: ASSYRRGTNTGELF
V gene: TRBV19; clone size: -; J gene: TRBJ2-5; CDR3 protein: ASSKGQGVKTQY
V gene: TRBV9; clone size: -; J gene: TRBJ1-4; CDR3 protein: ASSPFDFGNEKLF
V gene: TRBV6-5; clone size: -; J gene: TRBJ2-7; CDR3 protein: ASRGDRGVGGEQY
V gene: TRBV7-3; clone size: -; J gene: TRBJ2-1; CDR3 protein: ASSSLAGGYNEQF
V gene: TRBV18; clone size: -; J gene: TRBJ2-2; CDR3 protein: ASSPTGLNTGELF
V gene: TRBV4-1; clone size: -; J gene: TRBJ1-2; CDR3 protein: ASSQSPRTGPRGGYT
V gene: TRBV6-1; clone size: few; J gene: TRBJ2-7; CDR3 protein: ASILGDSAYEQY
V gene: TRBV19; clone size: -; J gene: TRBJ1-2; CDR3 protein: ASRGRANYGYT
V gene: TRBV4-3; clone size: -; J gene: TRBJ1-5; CDR3 protein: ASSQGEGNQPQH
V gene: TRBV11-2; clone size: once; J gene: TRBJ1-6; CDR3 protein: ASSQDPGWNSPLH
V gene: TRBV13; clone size: -; J gene: TRBJ2-1; CDR3 protein: ASSPPERGHSNEQF
V gene: TRBV4-3; clone size: -; J gene: TRBJ1-2; CDR3 protein: ASSQDRNYGYT
V gene: TRBV12-2; clone size: -; J gene: TRBJ2-7; CDR3 protein: ASRFRKGRGIGEQY
V gene: TRBV28; clone size: -; J gene: TRBJ2-7; CDR3 protein: ASSLYPGGSYEQY
V gene: TRBV7-9; clone size: -; J gene: TRBJ1-3; CDR3 protein: ASTDRQGALGNTIY
V gene: TRBV9; clone size: -; J gene: TRBJ2-3; CDR3 protein: ASSVGVSGGLDTQY
V gene: TRBV6-1; clone size: -; J gene: TRBJ2-3; CDR3 protein: ASSGGRGPLFTDTQY
V gene: TRBV2; clone size: -; J gene: TRBJ2-3; CDR3 protein: ASRSGLAAVTDTQY